These 31 T cell receptor beta chains originate from one sample sequenced in a study of blood T cell repertoires in COVID-19. Using immunoSEQ multiplex PCR, the repertoire was profiled, and TCRdb retains in-frame clones only, with some absent. Here the sample spans under 120,000 clones, approximately 62% being singletons. Sample: peripheral blood. These receptors all come from a man older than 75 with acute or convalescent COVID-19.

The count of this clone is one. The chain couples TRBV6-2 or TRBV6-3 to TRBJ2-5; TRBD1 aligns across 10 bases. Germline assignment: CDR1 MNHEY and CDR2 SVGEGT. J gave up 4 bases and V 6 bases, and 8 bases lay outside the gene matches. The CDR3 consists of 15 residues. The CDR3, as DNA: TGTGCCAGCAGCCCGGACAGGGGGATAGGAGAGACCCAGTACTTC. This gives the protein CASSPDRGIGETQYF.

This sequence joins TRBV19 and TRBJ1-5, with a tentative D call TRBD1 (6 bases). CDR3 length: 14 residues. Germline V gene sequence: CDR1 LNHDA, CDR2 SQIVND (reference sequence). The V end was cut by 2 bases, the J end by 5 bases, with 10 bases between. CDR3 protein: CASSIPGEYQPQHF. Here the CDR3 DNA reads TGTGCCAGTAGTATACCAGGGGAGTATCAGCCCCAGCATTTT.

This CDR3 is CASSLSVGASSYEQYF. The CDR3 nucleotides are TGTGCCAGCAGCTTGAGTGTTGGGGCAAGCTCCTACGAGCAGTACTTC. This rearrangement joins TRBV5-5 to TRBJ2-7, with D maybe TRBD1 (5 bases). The CDR3 is 16 amino acids. Trimming stripped 1 base from V and 0 bases from J, with 14 bases between. Germline CDR1 reads SGHKS; CDR2 reads YYEKEE (reference sequence).

The V gene is TRBV19, the J gene TRBJ2-2, with D perhaps TRBD1 (5 bases). The CDR3 extends over 14 amino acids. The V and J ends lost 5 bases and 4 bases respectively, with 11 bases between them. The germline gives CDR1 LNHDA, CDR2 SQIVND (reference sequence). The CDR3 bases are TGTGCCAGTAGTGCAGGGCCGTCCACCGGGGAGCTGTTTTTT. Amino acid sequence: CASSAGPSTGELFF.

V gene TRBV28 combines with J gene TRBJ2-2; 7 bases align to TRBD2. Germline lookup yields CDR1 MDHEN and CDR2 SYDVKM. The V gene end was trimmed by 6 bases and the J gene end by 4 bases; junction bases not matched to a gene: 5. The CDR3 is 14 residues long. CDR3 amino acids: CASSREVPTGELFF. The CDR3 region has the DNA TGTGCCAGCAGCCGGGAGGTCCCCACCGGGGAGCTGTTTTTT. Using reference TRBV28 and TRBJ2-2 for the parts outside the CDR3, the full variable domain is DVKVTQSSRYLVKRTGEKVFLECVQDMDHENMFWYRQDPGLGLRLIYFSYDVKMKEKGDIPEGYSVSREKKERFSLILESASTNQTSMYLCASSREVPTGELFFGEGSRLTVL.

This rearrangement joins TRBV5-4 to TRBJ2-2; 8 bases are a match to TRBD2. The CDR3 sequence is 15 residues long. Trimming cost V 4 bases and J 4 bases; bases outside gene matches: 6. CDR1 is SGHNT and CDR2 is YYREEE in the germline V gene (reference sequence). CDR3 region: CASSRSGSITGELFF. CDR3 DNA sequence: TGTGCCAGCAGCCGGAGCGGGAGCATCACCGGGGAGCTGTTTTTT.

The rearrangement links TRBV5-1 to TRBJ2-7; 11 bases are a match to TRBD2. The CDR3 has 17 amino acids. CDR1 SGHRS and CDR2 YFSETQ come from the germline V gene. V gave up 4 bases and J gave up 3 bases; unmatched junction bases: 12. The chain's CDR3 is CASSPPLAGGSVYEQYF. The CDR3 DNA sequence: TGCGCCAGCAGCCCCCCCCTAGCGGGAGGCTCAGTCTACGAGCAGTACTTC.

This clone was seen a single time. The V gene is TRBV30, the J gene TRBJ2-1; possibly TRBD1 for D (6 bases). Germline V lookup: CDR1 GTSNPN, CDR2 SVGIG (reference sequence). Trimming stripped 4 bases from V and 1 base from J, with 11 bases between. CDR3 length equals 14 residues. The CDR3 nucleotides are TGTGCCTGGAATAAGGGGGTATCCTACAATGAGCAGTTCTTC. It translates to CAWNKGVSYNEQFF.

The chain joins TRBV5-4 to TRBJ1-2; 8 nucleotides agree with TRBD1. Per germline, CDR1 SGHNT and CDR2 YYREEE (reference sequence). CDR3 size: 15 residues. V gave up 4 bases and J gave up 4 bases; unmatched junction bases: 9. The CDR3 nucleotides are TGTGCCAGCAGCCTAGGACAGGGAGGCATCTATGGCTACACCTTC. Its protein is CASSLGQGGIYGYTF.

V usage is TRBV10-3 and J usage is TRBJ2-2, with TRBD1 matching 8 bases. There are 15 residues in the CDR3. The junction had 5 bases not matched to a gene; V was cut back by 4 bases and J by 4 bases. The germline CDR1 and CDR2 sequences are ENHRY and SYGVKD. Written as DNA, the CDR3 is TGTGCCATCAGTGGGGGGGACAGGTCCACCGGGGAGCTGTTTTTT. Translating it yields CAISGGDRSTGELFF.

J is TRBJ1-5 and V is TRBV6-2 or TRBV6-3; TRBD1 might be the D (5 bases). The CDR3 sequence is 13 residues long. Germline CDR1 and CDR2: MNHEY and SVGEGT. Trimming shortened V by 7 bases and J by 10 bases, and 17 bases separated the two germline ends. The CDR3 region has the DNA TGTGCCAGCACCCCTTGGAGCGGGGCTCCCCAGCATTTT. Amino acids: CASTPWSGAPQHF.

The genes are TRBV5-1 and TRBJ2-7; TRBD2 might be the D (6 bases). The germline V and J ends were trimmed by 5 bases and 4 bases, with 16 bases remaining between them. The CDR3 consists of 14 residues. The germline V gene encodes CDR1 SGHRS and CDR2 YFSETQ. The CDR3: CASSLNLGGYEQYF. The CDR3 bases are TGCGCCAGCAGTCTGAACTTGGGGGGATACGAGCAGTACTTC.

The chain recombines TRBV18 with TRBJ2-2; D is perhaps TRBD1 (6 bases). Germline V lookup: CDR1 KGHSH, CDR2 LQKENI. V dropped 0 bases and J dropped 3 bases, with 11 bases sitting between them. This CDR3 has 16 amino acids. The CDR3 DNA sequence: TGTGCCAGCTCACCACCTTCAGGGGCGGACACCGGGGAGCTGTTTTTT. Translating it yields CASSPPSGADTGELFF.

This chain joins TRBV5-6 and TRBJ1-5; a weak D match, TRBD1 (5 bases). V dropped 2 bases and J dropped 4 bases, with 13 bases sitting between them. Germline lookup yields CDR1 SGHDT and CDR2 YYEEEE. CDR3 length: 15 amino acids. The CDR3 protein is CASSFGQGRNQPQHF. The CDR3 DNA reads TGTGCCAGCAGCTTCGGGCAGGGTAGAAATCAGCCCCAGCATTTT.

By share of the sample, this clone is medium-sized. The CDR3 DNA is TGTGCCAGCAGATCGGCGGGGATGAACACTGAAGCTTTCTTT. Protein sequence: CASRSAGMNTEAFF. This chain joins TRBV28 and TRBJ1-1, with D unclear. The length of the CDR3 is 14 residues. Trimming stripped 6 bases from V and 0 bases from J, with 11 bases between. The germline V gene has CDR1 MDHEN and CDR2 SYDVKM.

The V and J genes are TRBV28 and TRBJ1-6; no firm D call. The germline CDR1 and CDR2 sequences are MDHEN and SYDVKM. This CDR3 is 15 amino acids long. Trimming removed 6 bases from V and 0 bases from J, with 9 bases in between. The CDR3 spells CASRVRSSYNSPLHF. The CDR3 bases are TGTGCCAGCAGAGTGCGAAGCTCCTATAATTCACCCCTCCACTTT.

J is TRBJ1-4 and V is TRBV29-1; D remains ambiguous. Germline CDR1 SQVTM, CDR2 ANQGSEA. V lost 4 bases to trimming and J lost 8 bases, with 11 bases between them. The CDR3 runs 12 residues. The CDR3 nucleotides read TGCAGCGTTGCCAGGTCGGGAGAAAAACTGTTTTTT. It translates to CSVARSGEKLFF.

This clone was detected ten times or more. The rearrangement uses TRBV4-3 and TRBJ2-3, with TRBD2 identical over 8 bases. CDR3 size: 17 residues. Germline V lookup: CDR1 LGHNA, CDR2 YSLEER. V was clipped by 1 base and J by 4 bases; unmatched bases: 10. CDR3 sequence (DNA): TGCGCCAGCAGCCAAGTTAGGCCCGGGGGGGGACCAGATACGCAGTATTTT. Translated, it gives CASSQVRPGGGPDTQYF.

This clone was recorded at least ten times. The chain joins TRBV5-4 to TRBJ1-2; D is possibly TRBD1 (5 bases). CDR1 and CDR2 (germline): SGHNT, YYREEE (reference sequence). The length of the CDR3 is 13 residues. Trimming left V 4 bases short and J 8 bases short, with 15 bases between. This chain's CDR3 is CASSTEGIRGYTF. The CDR3 DNA reads as TGTGCCAGCAGCACGGAGGGGATCCGGGGCTACACCTTC.

The chain couples TRBV6-5 to TRBJ2-7; weak D call: TRBD1 (6 bases). Germline lookup yields CDR1 MNHEY and CDR2 SVGAGI. This CDR3 has 13 amino acids. The germline V and J ends were trimmed by 7 bases and 4 bases, with 14 bases remaining between them. The CDR3: CASTNGDKYEQYF. CDR3 nucleotides: TGTGCCAGCACCAATGGGGACAAATACGAGCAGTACTTC.

The chain links TRBV20-1 to TRBJ2-7; D ambiguous. Germline-derived CDR1 and CDR2 are DFQATT and SNEGSKA (reference sequence). Trimming took 6 bases from V and 6 from J, leaving 9 bases between them. The CDR3 is 10 residues long. The chain's CDR3 is CSARASEQYF. The DNA for the CDR3 is TGCAGTGCGCGCGCGAGCGAGCAGTACTTC.

A few counts support this clone. This chain uses TRBV11-2 with TRBJ1-2; 10 bases are a match to TRBD1. In germline, CDR1 is SGHAT, CDR2 FQNNGV. The CDR3 sequence is 16 residues long. Germline trimming cut 5 bases from V and 4 bases from J; bases unmatched to any gene: 10. The CDR3 is CASSPSDRGLGYGYTF. The CDR3 bases are TGTGCCAGCAGCCCGTCAGACAGGGGGCTTGGCTATGGCTACACCTTC.

This clone was observed a few times. The gene calls are TRBV3-1 (or the pseudogene TRBV3-2) and TRBJ2-5; 10 bases match TRBD2. Germline trimming cut 0 bases from V and 5 bases from J; bases unmatched to any gene: 15. Per the germline V gene, CDR1 is LGHDT and CDR2 is YNNKEL (reference sequence). This CDR3 contains 19 residues. CDR3 DNA sequence: TGTGCCAGCAGCCAAGATCTTGGCTACGGAGCGGGAGGGTCGGAGACCCAGTACTTC. This translates into CASSQDLGYGAGGSETQYF.

The chain joins TRBV5-1 to TRBJ2-4; 10 bases match TRBD1. The J segment lost 4 bases and the V segment lost 4 bases, leaving 8 bases of the junction unmatched. The V gene's germline CDR1 is SGHRS and CDR2 YFSETQ. The CDR3 totals 16 residues. The CDR3 is CASSPGQGETKNIQYF. The CDR3 coding sequence is TGCGCCAGCAGCCCCGGACAGGGGGAGACAAAAAACATTCAGTACTTC.

This chain connects TRBV5-5 to TRBJ1-1, with no clear D. This CDR3 contains 13 residues. V shed 3 bases and J shed 0 bases, with 6 bases lying between them. The germline gives CDR1 SGHKS, CDR2 YYEKEE (reference sequence). The CDR3 reads CASSWAVNTEAFF. In DNA, the CDR3 is TGTGCCAGCAGCTGGGCCGTGAACACTGAAGCTTTCTTT.

The chain recombines TRBV19 with TRBJ2-7; 11 bases match TRBD1. With V trimmed by 6 bases and J by 4 bases, 8 bases remained unmatched. The CDR3 runs 15 residues. Germline V CDR1 and CDR2: LNHDA, SQIVND (reference sequence). The CDR3 nucleotides read TGTGCCAGTAGCCTGGACGGGACAGGGGGGTACGAGCAGTACTTC. Translating it yields CASSLDGTGGYEQYF.

The chain joins TRBV3-1 (or the pseudogene TRBV3-2) to TRBJ2-4; the D is unclear. Trimming cost V 0 bases and J 10 bases, with 7 bases left between them. CDR1 is LGHDT and CDR2 is YNNKEL in the germline V gene (reference sequence). CDR3 length: 12 residues. The CDR3 is CASSQDRRIQYF. In DNA form, the CDR3 reads TGTGCCAGCAGCCAAGACCGTAGAATTCAGTACTTC.

The chain combines TRBV7-9 with TRBJ2-1, with 11 bases identical to TRBD2. Germline values: CDR1 SEHNR, CDR2 FQNEAQ (reference sequence). This CDR3 is built from 16 residues. With V trimmed by 5 bases and J by 8 bases, 11 bases remained unmatched. The CDR3 DNA reads TGTGCCAGCAGCCCCGAGCCGGGACTAGCGGTGCATGAGCAGTTCTTC. It translates to CASSPEPGLAVHEQFF.

The chain carries TRBV7-8 and TRBJ2-7, with D tentatively TRBD1 (5 bases). The CDR3 length is 13 residues. V lost 1 base and J 5 bases, leaving 9 bases between the germline ends. The germline gives CDR1 SGHVS, CDR2 FQNEAQ. Written as DNA, the CDR3 is TGTGCCAGCAGCTTAGATTCAGGGAACGAGCAGTACTTC. It codes for CASSLDSGNEQYF.

The chain employs TRBV9 and TRBJ1-6; 9 bases align to TRBD1. J was trimmed by 10 bases and V by 4 bases; bases with no gene match: 15. CDR3 size: 17 residues. Germline values: CDR1 SGDLS, CDR2 YYNGEE. The CDR3 region is CASSSLSAGTGSSPLHF. CDR3 bases: TGTGCCAGCAGCTCCCTCTCTGCCGGGACAGGGAGCTCACCCCTCCACTTT.

The chain employs TRBV5-5 and TRBJ2-1; D is uncertain. V lost 4 bases and J lost 0, with 11 bases in between. Germline CDR1 is SGHKS and CDR2 is YYEKEE (reference sequence). The CDR3 contains 15 residues. This CDR3 is CASSPDWSSYNEQFF. The CDR3 DNA is TGTGCCAGCAGCCCTGACTGGAGCTCCTACAATGAGCAGTTCTTC.